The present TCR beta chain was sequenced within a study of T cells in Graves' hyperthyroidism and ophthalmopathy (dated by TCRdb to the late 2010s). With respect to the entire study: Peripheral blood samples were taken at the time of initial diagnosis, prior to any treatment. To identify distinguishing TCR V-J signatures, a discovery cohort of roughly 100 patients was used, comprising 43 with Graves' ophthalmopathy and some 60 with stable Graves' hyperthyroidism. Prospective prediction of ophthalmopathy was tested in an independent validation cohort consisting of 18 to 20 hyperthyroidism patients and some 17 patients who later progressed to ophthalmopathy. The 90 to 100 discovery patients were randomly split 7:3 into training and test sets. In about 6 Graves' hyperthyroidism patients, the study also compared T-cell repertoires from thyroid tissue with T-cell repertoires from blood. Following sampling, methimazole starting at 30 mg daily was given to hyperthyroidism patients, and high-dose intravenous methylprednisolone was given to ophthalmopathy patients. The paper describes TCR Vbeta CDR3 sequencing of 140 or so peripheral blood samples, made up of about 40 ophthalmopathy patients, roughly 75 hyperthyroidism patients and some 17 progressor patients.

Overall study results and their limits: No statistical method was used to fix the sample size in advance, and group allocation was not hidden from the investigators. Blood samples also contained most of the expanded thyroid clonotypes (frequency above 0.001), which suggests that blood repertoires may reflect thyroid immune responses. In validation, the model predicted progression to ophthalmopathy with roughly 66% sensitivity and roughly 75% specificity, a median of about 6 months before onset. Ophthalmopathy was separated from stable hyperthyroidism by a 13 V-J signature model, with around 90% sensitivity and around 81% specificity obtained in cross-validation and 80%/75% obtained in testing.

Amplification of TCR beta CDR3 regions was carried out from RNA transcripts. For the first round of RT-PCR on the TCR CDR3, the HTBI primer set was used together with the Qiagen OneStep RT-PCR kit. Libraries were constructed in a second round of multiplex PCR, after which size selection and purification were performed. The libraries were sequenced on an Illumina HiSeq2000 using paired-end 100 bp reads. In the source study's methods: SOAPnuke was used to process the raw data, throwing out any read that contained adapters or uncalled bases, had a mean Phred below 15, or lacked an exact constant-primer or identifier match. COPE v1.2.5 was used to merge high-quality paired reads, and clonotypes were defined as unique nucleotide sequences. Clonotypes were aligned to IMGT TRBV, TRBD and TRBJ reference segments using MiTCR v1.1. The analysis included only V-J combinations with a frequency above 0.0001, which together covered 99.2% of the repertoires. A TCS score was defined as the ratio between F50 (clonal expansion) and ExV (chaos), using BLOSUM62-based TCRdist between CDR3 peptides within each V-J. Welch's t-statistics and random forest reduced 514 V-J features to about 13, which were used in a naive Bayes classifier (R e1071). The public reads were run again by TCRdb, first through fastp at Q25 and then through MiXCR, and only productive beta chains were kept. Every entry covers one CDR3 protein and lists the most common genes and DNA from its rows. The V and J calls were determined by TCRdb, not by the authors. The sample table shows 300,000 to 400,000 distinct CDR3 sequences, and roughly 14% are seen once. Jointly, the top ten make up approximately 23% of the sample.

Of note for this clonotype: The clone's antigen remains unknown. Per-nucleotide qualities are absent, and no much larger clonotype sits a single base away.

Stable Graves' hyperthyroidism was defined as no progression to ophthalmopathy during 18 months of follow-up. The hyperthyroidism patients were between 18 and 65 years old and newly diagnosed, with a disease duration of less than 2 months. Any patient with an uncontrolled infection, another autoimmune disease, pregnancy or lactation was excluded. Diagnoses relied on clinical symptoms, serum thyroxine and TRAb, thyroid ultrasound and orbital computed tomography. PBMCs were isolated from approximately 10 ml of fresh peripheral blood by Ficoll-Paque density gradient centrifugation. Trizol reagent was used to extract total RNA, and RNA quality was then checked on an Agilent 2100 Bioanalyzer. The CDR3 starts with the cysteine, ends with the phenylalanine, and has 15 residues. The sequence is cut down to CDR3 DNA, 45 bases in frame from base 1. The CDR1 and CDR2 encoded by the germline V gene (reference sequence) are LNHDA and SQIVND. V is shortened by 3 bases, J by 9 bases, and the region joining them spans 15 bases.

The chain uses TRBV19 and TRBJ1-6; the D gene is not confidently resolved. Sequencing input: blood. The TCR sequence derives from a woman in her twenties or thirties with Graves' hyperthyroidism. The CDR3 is CASSIGRTGRSPLHF. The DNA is TGTGCCAGTAGTATCGGAAGGACCGGGCGTTCACCCCTCCACTTT.